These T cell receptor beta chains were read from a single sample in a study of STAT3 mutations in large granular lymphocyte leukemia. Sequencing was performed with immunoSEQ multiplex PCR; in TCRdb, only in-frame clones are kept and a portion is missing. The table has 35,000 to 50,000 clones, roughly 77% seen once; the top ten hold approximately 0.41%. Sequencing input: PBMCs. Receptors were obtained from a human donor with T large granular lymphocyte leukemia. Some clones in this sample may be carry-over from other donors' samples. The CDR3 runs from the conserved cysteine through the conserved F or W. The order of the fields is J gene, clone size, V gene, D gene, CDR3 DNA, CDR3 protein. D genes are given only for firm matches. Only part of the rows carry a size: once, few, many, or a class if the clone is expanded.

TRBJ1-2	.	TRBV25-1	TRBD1	TGTGCCAGCAGTGAATATGGTGTGGGGACAGGTGGCTACACCTTC	CASSEYGVGTGGYTF
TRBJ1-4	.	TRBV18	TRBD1	TGTGCCAGCTCACCACCGGGACAGGGTGGTGAAAAACTGTTTTTT	CASSPPGQGGEKLFF
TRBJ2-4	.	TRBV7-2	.	TGTGCCAGCAGCTTTGCGGGGGCACCGCAGGGGGAAAACATTCAGTACTTC	CASSFAGAPQGENIQYF
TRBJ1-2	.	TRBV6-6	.	TGTGCCAGCAGTGACCGCCTGGGATATGGCTACACCTTC	CASSDRLGYGYTF
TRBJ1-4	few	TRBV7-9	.	TGTGCCAGCACCAAGGACCCCGAGGGTGAAAAACTGTTTTTT	CASTKDPEGEKLFF
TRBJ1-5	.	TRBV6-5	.	TGTGCCAGCCGGCAAGGCGATCAGCCCCAGCATTTT	CASRQGDQPQHF
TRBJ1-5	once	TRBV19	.	TGTGCCAGTAGACCCGACAGTTATCAGCCCCAGCATTTT	CASRPDSYQPQHF
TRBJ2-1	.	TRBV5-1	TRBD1	TGCGCCAGCAGCTTGAACGGACAGGGGTCGGGAAATGAGCAGTTCTTC	CASSLNGQGSGNEQFF
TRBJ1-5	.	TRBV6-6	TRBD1	TGTGCCAGCAGTTCCCTCGACAGGGGGCATCAGCCCCAGCATTTT	CASSSLDRGHQPQHF
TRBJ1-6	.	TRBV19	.	TGTGCCAGTAGTATCGGCGGGTCACCCCTCCACTTT	CASSIGGSPLHF
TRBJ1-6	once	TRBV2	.	TGTGCCAGCAGTTCCGCTGTGAGCTCCTATAATTCACCCCTCCACTTT	CASSSAVSSYNSPLHF
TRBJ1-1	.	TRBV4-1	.	TGCGCCAGCAGCCAAGAGGGGGGTATGACTGAAGCTTTCTTT	CASSQEGGMTEAFF
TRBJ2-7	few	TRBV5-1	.	TGCGCCAGCGGGAAAGAGGGGGTGGGCGAGCAGTACTTC	CASGKEGVGEQYF